The 21 T cell receptor beta chains reported below all come from one sample, sequenced in a study of CD8 T cells in Susac syndrome. RNA in amounts of roughly 0.5 to 1 ug was reverse transcribed with random hexamers. Via MiXCR, TCRdb re-called the immunoSEQ multiplex PCR reads, giving one row per CDR3 protein. The sample includes around 170,000 distinct CDR3 sequences, 92% of them seen just once. Sequencing used CD4+ T cells from PBMCs. These receptors all come from a human donor in good health.

The chain is built from TRBV6-6 and TRBJ2-3; D is undetermined. Germline values: CDR1 MNHNY, CDR2 SVGAGI (reference sequence). This CDR3 spans 13 amino acids. V lost 6 bases, J lost 2 bases, and 9 bases lay in between. DNA for the CDR3: TGTGCCAGCAGCGCCTCCGCCACAGATACGCAGTATTTT. Amino acids: CASSASATDTQYF.

The chain links TRBV11-2 to TRBJ1-2, with D unresolved. The CDR3 spans 13 residues. The germline V gene encodes CDR1 SGHAT and CDR2 FQNNGV. V lost 5 bases to trimming and J lost 8 bases, with 15 bases between them. CDR3 coding DNA: TGTGCCAGCAGCCTGGAGCGGGGATCGGGCTACACCTTC. This translates into CASSLERGSGYTF.

V usage is TRBV7-3 and J usage is TRBJ2-1; 9 nucleotides line up with TRBD2. CDR3 length: 14 residues. Unmatched junction bases numbered 7, after V lost 4 bases and J lost 9 bases. Germline V gene data show CDR1 as SGHTA and CDR2 as FQGTGA. In nucleotides, the CDR3 is TGTGCCAGCAGCTGGGAGACTAGCGGCGGTGAGCAGTTCTTC. As protein: CASSWETSGGEQFF.

In DNA, the CDR3 is TGCGCCAGCAGCTTGAGTTTTACCGGGACAGGGGACGAGCAGTACTTC. Its protein is CASSLSFTGTGDEQYF. The chain joins TRBV5-1 to TRBJ2-7; 10 bases fit TRBD1. The CDR3 sequence is 16 residues long. With 1 base clipped from V and 5 bases from J, the junction kept 9 bases outside the gene matches. The germline V gene encodes CDR1 SGHRS and CDR2 YFSETQ.

The CDR3 protein is CASRAGTNYGYTF. CDR3 sequence (DNA): TGTGCCAGCAGGGCCGGGACTAACTATGGCTACACCTTC. The chain joins TRBV2 to TRBJ1-2, with D hard to call. The germline gives CDR1 SNHLY, CDR2 FYNNEI. V was cut by 6 bases and J by 0 bases, with 8 bases left in between. The CDR3 contains 13 residues.

This chain uses TRBV3-1 with TRBJ2-2; 8 positions agree with TRBD2. The CDR3 totals 16 residues. Trimming at V came to 0 bases and at J to 3 bases, leaving 3 bases not matched to a gene. CDR1 and CDR2 from the germline V gene are LGHDT and YNNKEL (reference sequence). CDR3 protein: CASSQDAGGHTGELFF. The CDR3 DNA is TGTGCCAGCAGCCAAGACGCGGGGGGCCACACCGGGGAGCTGTTTTTT.

This clonotype has only one observation. The CDR3 region has the DNA TGTGCCAGCGGTGGCACAGCGGGGGACGAGCAGTACTTC. Protein: CASGGTAGDEQYF. The chain is built from TRBV7-9 and TRBJ2-7; 8 nucleotides agree with TRBD2. CDR1 and CDR2 (germline): SEHNR, FQNEAQ (reference sequence). The CDR3 is 13 amino acids. V lost 8 bases to trimming and J lost 5 bases; unmatched junction nucleotides: 8.

The genes are TRBV5-4 and TRBJ2-1, with D perhaps TRBD2 (6 bases). The ends were cut back, 0 bases at V and 0 bases at J, with 10 bases in the middle. The length of the CDR3 is 16 residues. Germline V gives CDR1 SGHNT, CDR2 YYREEE (reference sequence). CDR3 region: CASSLGGRSSYNEQFF. As DNA, the CDR3 is TGTGCCAGCAGCTTGGGGGGGAGGAGCTCCTACAATGAGCAGTTCTTC.

The chain has TRBV19 and TRBJ2-4; possible D gene TRBD2, 5 bases. Germline assignment: CDR1 LNHDA and CDR2 SQIVND (reference sequence). This CDR3 contains 17 residues. The germline V and J ends were trimmed by 5 bases and 1 base, with 18 bases remaining between them. The CDR3 spells CASSFGPRRGAKNIQYF. DNA of the CDR3: TGTGCCAGTAGTTTCGGGCCACGGCGAGGGGCCAAAAACATTCAGTACTTC.

This clonotype was seen only once. This rearrangement joins TRBV18 to TRBJ1-1; unclear D gene. Germline V gives CDR1 KGHSH, CDR2 LQKENI. V was clipped by 4 bases and J by 0 bases, with 9 bases between them. CDR3 size: 14 residues. The CDR3 protein is CASSRADLNTEAFF. CDR3 sequence (DNA): TGTGCCAGCTCACGAGCGGACTTGAACACTGAAGCTTTCTTT.

The CDR3 DNA reads as TGTGCCACCAGTGAACCTCATACCCAAGAGACCCAGTACTTC. This translates into CATSEPHTQETQYF. The rearrangement joins TRBV24-1 to TRBJ2-5, with D unclear. The length of the CDR3 is 14 residues. In germline, CDR1 is KGHDR, CDR2 SFDVKD. V was clipped by 4 bases and J by 1 base, with 9 bases between them.

This chain joins TRBV27 and TRBJ2-7; no definite D call. Looked up from germline, CDR1 is MNHEY and CDR2 is SMNVEV (reference sequence). Deletions cut 0 bases from V and 4 bases from J, with 19 bases between. CDR3 length: 17 amino acids. CDR3 sequence reads: CASSLSLRSGLGYEQYF. For the CDR3, the DNA is TGTGCCAGCAGTTTATCGCTGAGATCTGGGCTCGGGTACGAGCAGTACTTC.

This clonotype was seen a few times. The chain links TRBV6-6 to TRBJ2-7, with TRBD1 as a possible D gene (5 bases). The CDR3 runs 16 residues. CDR1 is MNHNY and CDR2 is SVGAGI in the germline V gene (reference sequence). V gave up 2 bases and J gave up 2 bases, with 16 bases separating them. In DNA form, the CDR3 reads TGTGCCAGCAGTTACCGGCAGGGAAAATCCACCTACGAGCAGTACTTC. Encoded protein: CASSYRQGKSTYEQYF.

This rearrangement joins TRBV10-3 to TRBJ2-5; 8 bases fit TRBD1. This CDR3 is 15 amino acids long. The trim removed 4 bases at V and 5 bases at J, leaving 9 bases unmatched. CDR1 is ENHRY, CDR2 SYGVKD, per germline. The CDR3, as DNA: TGTGCCATCAGTGCGCGTGCAGGGGGCGACGAGACCCAGTACTTC. This translates into CAISARAGGDETQYF.

CDR3 nucleotide sequence: TGCAGCGTTGCCCCGAAGCACAGGGAACGGGATCAGCCCCAGCATTTT. It specifies CSVAPKHRERDQPQHF. The chain couples TRBV29-1 to TRBJ1-5, with D tentatively TRBD1 (6 bases). The germline V and J ends were trimmed by 4 bases and 5 bases, with 21 bases remaining between them. The CDR3 is 16 residues long. Per germline, CDR1 SQVTM and CDR2 ANQGSEA.

The chain links TRBV29-1 to TRBJ2-1; possibly TRBD1 for D (6 bases). V lost 2 bases and J 10 bases, leaving 21 bases between the germline ends. This CDR3 is built from 15 residues. Germline CDR1 SQVTM, CDR2 ANQGSEA. This CDR3 is CSVELAGVREGEQFF. As DNA, the CDR3 is TGCAGCGTTGAATTAGCAGGGGTGAGAGAAGGCGAGCAGTTCTTC.

This clonotype was observed once. The chain has TRBV3-1 and TRBJ1-1; unclear D gene. Trimming stripped 1 base from V and 3 bases from J, with 9 bases between. In germline, CDR1 is LGHDT, CDR2 YNNKEL (reference sequence). CDR3 length: 14 residues. In DNA, the CDR3 is TGTGCCAGCAGCCAAGTCCAGACCTACACTGAAGCTTTCTTT. Translation gives CASSQVQTYTEAFF.

The rearrangement links TRBV20-1 to TRBJ2-1; tentatively, D is TRBD2 (5 bases). Looked up from germline, CDR1 is DFQATT and CDR2 is SNEGSKA (reference sequence). CDR3 length: 16 residues. Trimming shortened V by 3 bases and J by 5 bases, and 20 bases separated the two germline ends. Written as DNA, the CDR3 is TGCAGTGCTAGTGGTGAGGCAAGCGGACGGAACAATGAGCAGTTCTTC. It yields the protein CSASGEASGRNNEQFF.

The chain recombines TRBV30 with TRBJ2-7; 9 positions match TRBD1. The CDR3 sequence is 13 residues long. Germline V gives CDR1 GTSNPN, CDR2 SVGIG (reference sequence). The junction had 4 bases not matched to a gene; V was cut back by 5 bases and J by 2 bases. CDR3 in amino acids: CAWDRGTPYEQYF. CDR3 in DNA: TGTGCCTGGGACAGGGGGACACCCTACGAGCAGTACTTC. Together with reference TRBV30 and TRBJ2-7, the CDR3 gives the full variable domain: SQTIHQWPATLVQPVGSPLSLECTVEGTSNPNLYWYRQAAGRGLQLLFYSVGIGQISSEVPQNLSASRPQDRQFILSSKKLLLSDSGFYLCAWDRGTPYEQYFGPGTRLTVT.

The chain combines TRBV6-2 or TRBV6-3 with TRBJ2-5, with a tentative D call TRBD2 (5 bases). The CDR3 runs 13 residues. Trimming took off 8 bases at V and 4 bases at J, with 14 bases between the two ends. The germline CDR1 and CDR2 sequences are MNHEY and SVGEGT. In nucleotides, the CDR3 is TGTGCCAGCCGGCGGGCTAGTGGAGAGACCCAGTACTTC. Translated, it gives CASRRASGETQYF.

The chain uses TRBV7-6 and TRBJ1-5; D is ambiguous. V was trimmed by 3 bases and J by 5 bases, leaving 11 bases between them. Germline V gene sequence: CDR1 SGHVS, CDR2 FNYEAQ. The CDR3 runs to 14 residues. CDR3 in DNA: TGTGCCAGCAGCTTCAGCGGCGGGGATCAGCCCCAGCATTTT. Protein: CASSFSGGDQPQHF.